This passage covers 26 T cell receptor beta chains from one sample sequenced in a study of preoperative IRX-2 immunotherapy in early breast cancer. The treatment was: preoperative locoregional IRX-2 cytokine immunotherapy. Generated by immunoSEQ multiplex PCR, the TCRdb table keeps only in-frame clones and is missing some. The sample consists of about 62,000 clones, approximately 94% of them appearing once. This specimen was taken from a patient treated with IRX-2 immunotherapy. The origin of the receptors is a human donor with breast cancer.

This rearrangement joins TRBV7-2 to TRBJ2-5, with D perhaps TRBD2 (5 bases). The CDR3 extends over 13 amino acids. Germline CDR1 is SGHTA and CDR2 is FQGNSA. Trimming pared 4 bases from V and 9 bases from J, leaving 15 bases between. This CDR3 reads CASSSAEGSSQYF. The CDR3 DNA is TGTGCCAGCAGCTCCGCCGAGGGTAGTTCCCAGTACTTC.

The V and J genes are TRBV10-3 and TRBJ1-2; tentative D call: TRBD1 (5 bases). Per germline, CDR1 ENHRY and CDR2 SYGVKD. CDR3 length: 14 residues. The germline V and J ends were trimmed by 4 bases and 3 bases, with 12 bases remaining between them. CDR3 sequence reads: CAISAGGRDYGYTF. The CDR3 DNA follows: TGTGCCATCAGTGCGGGGGGACGGGACTATGGCTACACCTTC.

The rearrangement links TRBV27 to TRBJ1-6; possibly TRBD1 for D (5 bases). CDR1 is MNHEY, CDR2 SMNVEV, per germline (reference sequence). CDR3 length: 14 amino acids. V gave up 0 bases and J gave up 10 bases, with 10 bases separating them. This chain's CDR3 is CASSLSGEGSPLHF. The DNA for the CDR3 is TGTGCCAGCAGTTTATCGGGGGAGGGCTCACCCCTCCACTTT.

The V call is TRBV6-5, the J call TRBJ2-3; D is possibly TRBD2 (6 bases). Germline V gene lookup returns CDR1 MNHEY and CDR2 SVGAGI. The germline V and J ends were trimmed by 5 bases and 7 bases, with 16 bases remaining between them. The CDR3 length is 14 residues. The CDR3 sequence: CASSTLWGEHTQYF. DNA for the CDR3: TGTGCCAGCAGTACCCTGTGGGGGGAACATACGCAGTATTTT.

The rearrangement uses TRBV5-6 and TRBJ2-7; D could derive from TRBD1 or TRBD2 (5 bases each). CDR1 and CDR2 (germline): SGHDT, YYEEEE. V was clipped by 5 bases and J by 4 bases, with 13 bases between them. The CDR3 is made up of 13 amino acids. The CDR3 reads CASSLRGLYEQYF. The DNA for the CDR3 is TGTGCCAGCAGTCTCCGGGGCCTTTACGAGCAGTACTTC. Full variable domain (missing parts from reference TRBV5-6 and TRBJ2-7): DAGVTQSPTHLIKTRGQQVTLRCSPKSGHDTVSWYQQALGQGPQFIFQYYEEEERQRGNFPDRFSGHQFPNYSSELNVNALLLGDSALYLCASSLRGLYEQYFGPGTRLTVT.

This chain links TRBV9 with TRBJ2-1; 10 bases agree with TRBD2. V lost 0 bases to trimming and J lost 6 bases; unmatched junction nucleotides: 6. CDR1 and CDR2 (germline): SGDLS, YYNGEE. This CDR3 has 16 amino acids. The CDR3 DNA reads TGTGCCAGCAGCGTAGAGGGAAGCGGGGGGGGCAATGAGCAGTTCTTC. Translation gives CASSVEGSGGGNEQFF.

The chain is built from TRBV28 and TRBJ1-2, with a tentative D call TRBD1 (6 bases). The CDR3 loop spans 15 amino acids. Trimming stripped 2 bases from V and 10 bases from J, with 20 bases between. CDR1 is MDHEN, CDR2 SYDVKM, per germline. CDR3 nucleotides: TGTGCCAGCAGTTTACCCAACAGGGAACCCTGGGTCTACACCTTC. Amino acids: CASSLPNREPWVYTF.

J is TRBJ2-3 and V is TRBV6-5; 7 positions match TRBD1. The CDR3 runs 14 residues. The germline V gene encodes CDR1 MNHEY and CDR2 SVGAGI. V lost 6 bases, J lost 3 bases, and 6 bases stayed unmatched. In DNA form, the CDR3 reads TGTGCCAGCAGCCCCCCGGGACAGACAGATACGCAGTATTTT. It is translated as CASSPPGQTDTQYF.

The J gene is TRBJ1-1, the V gene TRBV9; TRBD1 is a possible D gene (6 bases). Germline CDR1 and CDR2: SGDLS and YYNGEE. This CDR3 comprises 16 residues. V gave up 4 bases and J gave up 5 bases, with 21 bases separating them. The CDR3 loop is CASSTLTQGPGTEAFF. The CDR3, as DNA: TGTGCCAGCAGCACCCTCACACAGGGACCGGGGACTGAAGCTTTCTTT.

The chain employs TRBV9 and TRBJ1-5; D not certain. CDR1 is SGDLS, CDR2 YYNGEE, per germline. This CDR3 spans 13 amino acids. V was cut by 2 bases and J by 1 base, with 4 bases left in between. CDR3 DNA sequence: TGTGCCAGCAGCGTGGTAAGCAATCAGCCCCAGCATTTT. Translation gives CASSVVSNQPQHF. Supplemented by reference TRBV9 and TRBJ1-5, the full variable domain reads DSGVTQTPKHLITATGQRVTLRCSPRSGDLSVYWYQQSLDQGLQFLIQYYNGEERAKGNILERFSAQQFPDLHSELNLSSLELGDSALYFCASSVVSNQPQHFGDGTRLSIL.

This chain connects TRBV12-5 to TRBJ2-7; no clear D. The CDR3 has 12 amino acids. The V and J ends lost 2 bases and 6 bases respectively, with 8 bases between them. CDR1 is LGHNT, CDR2 FRNRAP, per germline. The CDR3 region is CASGLSHSEQYF. For the CDR3, the DNA is TGTGCTAGTGGTTTGAGTCACAGCGAGCAGTACTTC.

The chain combines TRBV5-1 with TRBJ2-3; no clear D. V was trimmed by 0 bases and J by 3 bases, leaving 11 bases between them. CDR1 and CDR2 from the germline V gene are SGHRS and YFSETQ. This CDR3 contains 15 residues. In DNA, the CDR3 is TGCGCCAGCAGCTTGGCCGATCCAGTTACAGATACGCAGTATTTT. Translated: CASSLADPVTDTQYF.

The chain has TRBV5-5 and TRBJ2-5, with D perhaps TRBD1 or TRBD2 (6 bases each). Germline loops: CDR1 SGHKS, CDR2 YYEKEE (reference sequence). The ends were cut back, 4 bases at V and 4 bases at J, with 11 bases in the middle. The length of the CDR3 is 13 residues. The CDR3 reads CASSPGAGETQYF. The CDR3 region has the DNA TGTGCCAGCAGCCCGGGGGCGGGAGAGACCCAGTACTTC.

This rearrangement joins TRBV10-3 to TRBJ1-2, with D perhaps TRBD1 (6 bases). Trimming removed 5 bases from V and 0 bases from J, with 10 bases in between. The CDR3 has 14 amino acids. Germline CDR1 is ENHRY and CDR2 is SYGVKD. In DNA form, the CDR3 reads TGTGCCATCAGTCGGACAGACCCTAACTATGGCTACACCTTC. This translates into CAISRTDPNYGYTF.

The V gene is TRBV29-1, the J gene TRBJ2-1; D is perhaps TRBD2 (7 bases). The CDR3 extends over 12 amino acids. Germline V CDR1 and CDR2: SQVTM, ANQGSEA. Trimming pared 4 bases from V and 8 bases from J, leaving 12 bases between. DNA of the CDR3: TGCAGCGTTGCGGGCGGGGGCTATGAGCAGTTCTTC. Protein product: CSVAGGGYEQFF.

This chain links TRBV6-6 with TRBJ2-5; no reliable D call. The J call is in doubt because the DNA end fits TRBJ2-7 better. From germline, CDR1 is MNHNY and CDR2 SVGAGI (reference sequence). The CDR3 is made up of 12 amino acids. CDR3 amino acids: CASSPEAYEQYF. As DNA, the CDR3 is TGTGCCAGCAGTCCCGAGGCCTACGAGCAGTACTTC.

V usage is TRBV28 and J usage is TRBJ2-2; 7 positions agree with TRBD1. Germline V gives CDR1 MDHEN, CDR2 SYDVKM. The CDR3 covers 19 residues. The V gene end was trimmed by 5 bases and the J gene end by 0 bases; junction bases not matched to a gene: 15. The CDR3 bases are TGTGCCAGCAGTATCCCACCCCGATCCAGGGGGACGAACACCGGGGAGCTGTTTTTT. Translating it yields CASSIPPRSRGTNTGELFF.

The chain joins TRBV4-2 to TRBJ2-3; 12 positions agree with TRBD2. The CDR3 covers 18 residues. The V gene end was trimmed by 3 bases and the J gene end by 7 bases; junction bases not matched to a gene: 14. CDR1 is LGHNA, CDR2 YNFKEQ, per germline. The CDR3 region has the DNA TGTGCCAGCAGCCAGGATTCTAGCGGGGGGGACAAATCTTATACGCAGTATTTT. Translated: CASSQDSSGGDKSYTQYF.

The chain employs TRBV7-2 and TRBJ2-1; D possibly corresponds to TRBD2 (7 bases). The CDR3 length is 12 residues. Germline V gene data show CDR1 as SGHTA and CDR2 as FQGNSA. V dropped 3 bases and J dropped 9 bases, with 9 bases sitting between them. The CDR3 DNA reads as TGTGCCAGCAGCTTCGGGGGGCCTGAGCAGTTCTTC. It yields the protein CASSFGGPEQFF. Filled out from reference TRBV7-2 and TRBJ2-1, the complete variable domain reads GAGVSQSPSNKVTEKGKDVELRCDPISGHTALYWYRQSLGQGLEFLIYFQGNSAPDKSGLPSDRFSAERTGGSVSTLTIQRTQQEDSAVYLCASSFGGPEQFFGPGTRLTVL.

The chain recombines TRBV18 with TRBJ1-1; 7 nucleotides line up with TRBD1. The length of the CDR3 is 15 residues. Germline-derived CDR1 and CDR2 are KGHSH and LQKENI. V trimming: 0 bases; J trimming: 4 bases; junction bases outside the gene matches: 5. The CDR3 nucleotides are TGTGCCAGCTCACCACCGCGAGGGGGCTTCACTGAAGCTTTCTTT. Translation gives CASSPPRGGFTEAFF.

The rearrangement joins TRBV6-5 to TRBJ2-5; no clear D gene. The CDR3 length is 13 residues. The V end was cut by 8 bases, the J end by 3 bases, with 13 bases between. In germline, CDR1 is MNHEY, CDR2 SVGAGI. The CDR3 nucleotides are TGTGCCAGCGGGCTAGGAGTAGAAGAGACCCAGTACTTC. Its protein product is CASGLGVEETQYF.

The chain joins TRBV11-3 to TRBJ2-3; D remains ambiguous. CDR3 length: 14 amino acids. Per the germline V gene, CDR1 is SGHNT and CDR2 is YENEEA. V gave up 3 bases and J gave up 0 bases, with 7 bases separating them. This chain's CDR3 is CASSFRSSTDTQYF. CDR3 nucleotide sequence: TGTGCCAGCAGCTTCCGCAGTAGCACAGATACGCAGTATTTT.

V and J are TRBV6-5 and TRBJ2-1; D gene ambiguous. Per germline, CDR1 MNHEY and CDR2 SVGAGI. With 5 bases removed from V and 6 bases from J, the gap between germline ends came to 11 bases. The CDR3 length is 13 residues. The CDR3 DNA reads TGTGCCAGCAGTCCCCGCCATGTCAATGAGCAGTTCTTC. Translated, it gives CASSPRHVNEQFF.

The DNA for the CDR3 is TGTGCCAGCTCCAGCGAGGCGGGAGTGATTAATGAGCAGTTCTTC. It specifies CASSSEAGVINEQFF. The chain recombines TRBV2 with TRBJ2-1, with 7 bases lining up with TRBD2. Germline trimming cut 8 bases from V and 7 bases from J; bases unmatched to any gene: 14. The length of the CDR3 is 15 residues. Germline assignment: CDR1 SNHLY and CDR2 FYNNEI.

The rearrangement links TRBV7-2 to TRBJ1-5; 7 nucleotides agree with TRBD1. J lost 4 bases, V lost 2 bases, and 5 bases had no gene match. Looked up from germline, CDR1 is SGHTA and CDR2 is FQGNSA. The CDR3 totals 15 residues. In DNA, the CDR3 is TGTGCCAGCAGCTTATCCAGGGGGGATAATCAGCCCCAGCATTTT. Encoded protein: CASSLSRGDNQPQHF.

V gene TRBV13 combines with J gene TRBJ2-7; D is uncertain. The germline V gene has CDR1 PRHDT and CDR2 FYEKMQ (reference sequence). The length of the CDR3 is 13 residues. The V end was cut by 5 bases, the J end by 1 base, with 9 bases between. The CDR3 is CASSQTNSYEQYF. For the CDR3, the DNA is TGTGCCAGCAGCCAGACCAATTCCTACGAGCAGTACTTC.